This T cell receptor beta chain was recorded in a study of blood T cell repertoires in COVID-19. Sequencing used immunoSEQ multiplex PCR; TCRdb keeps in-frame clones, though not all of them. The repertoire holds more than 95,000 clones, with more than 65% as singletons. This TCR came from a woman in her 70s with acute or convalescent COVID-19. Input material: peripheral blood.

The CDR3 sequence is CASSLSTGSAEAFF. The CDR3 DNA is TGCGCCAGCAGCTTGTCTACAGGGAGCGCTGAAGCTTTCTTT. The chain joins TRBV5-1 to TRBJ1-1; possible D gene TRBD1, 6 bases. Germline CDR1 SGHRS, CDR2 YFSETQ. CDR3 length equals 14 residues. Between the trimmed V and J ends, which lost 1 base and 6 bases, there was a span of 13 bases.